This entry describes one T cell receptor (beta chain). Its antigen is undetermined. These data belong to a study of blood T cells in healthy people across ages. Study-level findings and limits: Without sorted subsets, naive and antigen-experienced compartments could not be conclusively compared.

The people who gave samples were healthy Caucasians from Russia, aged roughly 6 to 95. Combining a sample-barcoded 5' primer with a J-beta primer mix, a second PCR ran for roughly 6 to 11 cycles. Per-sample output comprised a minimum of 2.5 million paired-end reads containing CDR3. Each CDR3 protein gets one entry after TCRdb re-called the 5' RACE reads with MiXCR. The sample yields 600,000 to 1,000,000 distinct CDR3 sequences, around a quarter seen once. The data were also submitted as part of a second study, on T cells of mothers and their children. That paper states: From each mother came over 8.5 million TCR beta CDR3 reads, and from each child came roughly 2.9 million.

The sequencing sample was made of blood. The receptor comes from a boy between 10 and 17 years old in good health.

CDR3 DNA sequence: TGCGCCAGCAGCCAAGTGGGGACCTGGAGTAACGAGCAGTACTTC. This gives the protein CASSQVGTWSNEQYF. V is TRBV4-1 and J is TRBJ2-5; D assignment may be TRBD1 or TRBD2 (5 bases each). The J call is in doubt because the DNA end fits TRBJ2-7 better. Germline CDR1 MGHRA, CDR2 YSYEKL. The CDR3 has 15 amino acids.